This T cell receptor (beta chain) was profiled in a study of neoadjuvant nivolumab and ipilimumab in lung cancer. Findings and limits, study-wide: Pretherapy blood TCR richness correlated positively with resected tumor richness. From pretherapy to surgery, tumor richness and clonality rose with dual therapy.

The protocol was immunoSEQ multiplex PCR, while the TCRdb copy is restricted to in-frame clones and leaves out a portion. The table lists about 26,000 clones, 65% to 85% of them singletons. As regards this clone: Its target is unknown.

From germline, CDR1 is LNHDA and CDR2 SQIVND (reference sequence). The CDR3 is 13 residues long. V was trimmed by 5 bases and J by 5 bases, leaving 10 bases between them. The V and J genes are TRBV19 and TRBJ1-5, with D perhaps TRBD1 (5 bases). The sequencing used peripheral blood, collected before neoadjuvant nivolumab, alone or with ipilimumab. The TCR comes from an adult with non-small cell lung cancer. CDR3 amino acids: CASSLGLDQPQHF. For the CDR3, the DNA is TGTGCCAGTAGTTTGGGACTTGATCAGCCCCAGCATTTT.